Listed below are T cell receptor beta chains from one sample, sequenced in a study of blood T cell repertoires in COVID-19. Libraries were prepared by immunoSEQ multiplex PCR; TCRdb keeps only in-frame clonotypes and omits some of them. Here the sample spans around 110,000 clones, over 75% being singletons. The specimen was peripheral blood. Receptors were obtained from a human donor with active COVID-19. The donor label of this sample is uncertain. CDR3s include the opening cysteine and the closing phenylalanine or tryptophan. D genes are given only for firm matches. Size is omitted from some rows. Given values are once, few, many or a class for expanded clones.

v_gene	abundance	j_gene	d_gene	CDR3aa	CDR3nt
TRBV6-5	-	TRBJ2-3	TRBD2	CASRRTSGGADTQYF	TGTGCCAGCAGAAGGACTAGCGGGGGTGCGGATACGCAGTATTTT
TRBV4-3	-	TRBJ1-6	TRBD1	CASSQELGTGGRTLHF	TGCGCCAGCAGCCAAGAACTGGGGACAGGGGGAAGAACCCTCCACTTT
TRBV3-1/TRBV3-2	-	TRBJ2-1	-	CASSQGRDFGFF	TGTGCCAGCAGCCAGGGCCGGGACTTCGGGTTCTTC
TRBV7-9	-	TRBJ1-6	-	CASSLYADSPLHF	TGTGCCAGCAGCTTATATGCGGATTCACCCCTCCACTTT
TRBV24-1	-	TRBJ1-5	TRBD1	CATSEGQGIQPQHF	TGTGCCACCAGTGAGGGACAGGGCATTCAGCCCCAGCATTTT
TRBV2	-	TRBJ2-7	-	CASRANRSPTYEQYF	TGTGCCAGCAGAGCAAACAGGAGCCCCACCTACGAGCAGTACTTC
TRBV24-1	-	TRBJ1-1	-	CATQDGGRAEAFF	TGTGCCACCCAAGACGGTGGGAGGGCTGAAGCTTTCTTT
TRBV5-4	once	TRBJ2-3	-	CASSLGRQKGTDTQYF	TGTGCCAGCAGCTTGGGTCGACAAAAGGGCACAGATACGCAGTATTTT
TRBV18	-	TRBJ2-5	TRBD1	CASSPPQGAGETQYF	TGTGCCAGCTCACCACCGCAGGGGGCTGGGGAGACCCAGTACTTC
TRBV28	-	TRBJ2-7	-	CASSFSAYEQYF	TGTGCCAGCAGTTTTAGCGCCTACGAGCAGTACTTC
TRBV4-3	once	TRBJ2-5	TRBD2	CASSQDAGEPQETQYF	TGCGCCAGCAGCCAAGATGCGGGGGAGCCCCAAGAGACCCAGTACTTC
TRBV5-1	-	TRBJ1-1	TRBD1	CASSFSTGGERNTEAFF	TGCGCCAGCAGCTTTAGTACAGGGGGCGAAAGGAACACTGAAGCTTTCTTT
TRBV9	few	TRBJ1-6	-	CASSVEGRGVSPLHF	TGTGCCAGCAGCGTAGAGGGCAGGGGAGTGTCACCCCTCCACTTT
TRBV5-1	-	TRBJ1-3	TRBD1	CASSKDRVSGNTIYF	TGCGCCAGCTCGAAGGACAGGGTCTCTGGAAACACCATATATTTT
TRBV19	-	TRBJ2-3	TRBD2	CASSQRTSGGPTDTQYF	TGTGCCAGTAGTCAAAGGACTAGCGGGGGCCCCACAGATACGCAGTATTTT
TRBV5-1	-	TRBJ1-1	-	CASSLAGITEAFF	TGCGCCAGCAGCTTGGCAGGGATCACTGAAGCTTTCTTT
TRBV5-6	-	TRBJ1-2	-	CASSLSRNYGYTF	TGTGCCAGCAGCTTGTCACGGAACTATGGCTACACCTTC
TRBV10-3	-	TRBJ1-6	-	CATRASGPNSPLHF	TGTGCCACCCGAGCCTCAGGGCCTAATTCACCCCTCCACTTT
TRBV5-6	-	TRBJ2-1	-	CASSLQPAANEQFF	TGTGCCAGCAGCCTACAACCTGCGGCCAATGAGCAGTTCTTC
TRBV12-3/TRBV12-4	once	TRBJ1-1	-	CASSPNTEAFF	TGTGCCAGCAGCCCAAACACTGAAGCTTTCTTT
TRBV7-6	-	TRBJ1-6	TRBD1	CASSPYDRVSSPLHF	TGTGCCAGCAGCCCGTACGACAGGGTATCTTCACCCCTCCACTTT
TRBV5-1	-	TRBJ2-1	TRBD2	CASSLDIAGPNNEQFF	TGCGCCAGCAGCTTGGACATAGCGGGGCCGAACAATGAGCAGTTCTTC
TRBV10-3	-	TRBJ2-3	TRBD2	CAPVWSSGVTDTQYF	TGTGCCCCGGTGTGGTCTAGCGGGGTCACAGATACGCAGTATTTT
TRBV19	-	TRBJ1-1	-	CASSIGTGTNTEAFF	TGTGCCAGTAGTATAGGTACAGGGACGAACACTGAAGCTTTCTTT
TRBV7-9	-	TRBJ2-7	-	CASSEAFYEQYF	TGTGCCAGCAGCGAGGCTTTCTACGAGCAGTACTTC
TRBV23-1	once	TRBJ2-1	-	CASSQSEGSYNEQFF	TGCGCCAGCAGCCAATCCGAGGGCAGTTACAATGAGCAGTTCTTC
TRBV11-3	-	TRBJ2-1	TRBD2	CASSGTSGGTYNEQFF	TGTGCCAGCAGCGGGACTAGCGGGGGAACCTACAATGAGCAGTTCTTC
TRBV28	-	TRBJ1-4	-	CASSSSGGGDEKLFF	-
TRBV6-2/TRBV6-3	-	TRBJ1-1	-	CASSQGVTEAFF	TGTGCCAGCAGTCAGGGCGTAACTGAAGCTTTCTTT
TRBV24-1	few	TRBJ1-5	-	CATSDSRDTNQPQHF	TGTGCCACCAGTGACAGCCGGGACACGAATCAGCCCCAGCATTTT
TRBV3-1/TRBV3-2	-	TRBJ2-5	-	CASSPLGMRGRYQETQYF	TGTGCCAGCAGCCCCCTAGGCATGCGGGGGCGGTACCAAGAGACCCAGTACTTC
TRBV7-2	-	TRBJ2-2	-	CASSFNRGAFFGGELFF	TGTGCCAGCAGCTTCAATCGGGGGGCCTTTTTCGGCGGGGAGCTGTTTTTT
TRBV7-2	once	TRBJ1-2	-	CASSLAKAGNYGYTF	TGTGCCAGCAGCTTAGCTAAAGCCGGGAACTATGGCTACACCTTC
TRBV5-1	-	TRBJ2-5	TRBD2	CASRLAGGPEETQYF	TGCGCCAGCCGCCTGGCGGGGGGGCCGGAAGAGACCCAGTACTTC
TRBV29-1	-	TRBJ2-3	-	CSVDGISVVADTQYF	TGCAGCGTTGATGGCATTAGCGTGGTGGCAGATACGCAGTATTTT
TRBV4-3	-	TRBJ2-2	TRBD1	CASSQDLRTGGNTGELFF	TGCGCCAGCAGCCAAGATCTTCGGACAGGGGGCAACACCGGGGAGCTGTTTTTT
TRBV7-3	once	TRBJ2-5	TRBD2	CASSLRTLAGENQETQYF	TGTGCCAGCAGCTTAAGGACCCTAGCGGGGGAGAACCAAGAGACCCAGTACTTC
TRBV4-1	-	TRBJ1-6	-	CASSQEGGTSSYNSPLHF	TGCGCCAGCAGCCAAGAGGGTGGAACTAGCTCCTATAATTCACCCCTCCACTTT
TRBV5-1	-	TRBJ2-5	TRBD2	CASSSGGAQETQYF	TGCGCCAGCAGCTCCGGGGGGGCCCAAGAGACCCAGTACTTC
TRBV20-1	-	TRBJ2-7	TRBD1	CSASRGQGAYEQYF	TGCAGTGCTAGTCGTGGACAGGGGGCCTACGAGCAGTACTTC